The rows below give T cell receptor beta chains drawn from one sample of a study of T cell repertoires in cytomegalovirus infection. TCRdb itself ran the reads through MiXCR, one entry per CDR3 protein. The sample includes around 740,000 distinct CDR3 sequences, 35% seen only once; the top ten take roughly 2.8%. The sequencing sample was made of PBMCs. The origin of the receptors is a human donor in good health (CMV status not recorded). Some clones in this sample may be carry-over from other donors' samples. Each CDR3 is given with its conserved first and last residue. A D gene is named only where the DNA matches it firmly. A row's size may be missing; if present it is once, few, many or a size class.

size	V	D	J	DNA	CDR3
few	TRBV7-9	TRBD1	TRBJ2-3	TGTGCCAGCAGCTTCACCGGGACAGGAATTGCTTGGGAAGATACGCAGTATTTT	CASSFTGTGIAWEDTQYF
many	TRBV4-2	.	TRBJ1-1	TGTGCCAGCAGCCAAGGAAACAAGGCGATGAACACTGAAGCTTTCTTT	CASSQGNKAMNTEAFF
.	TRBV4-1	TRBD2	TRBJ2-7	TGCGCCAGCAGCCAAGAAGCACTAGCGGGAGATAGGTCCTACGAGCAGTACTTC	CASSQEALAGDRSYEQYF
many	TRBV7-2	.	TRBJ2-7	TGTGCCAGCAGCTTATTCGGCAGCTCCTACGAGCAGTACTTC	CASSLFGSSYEQYF
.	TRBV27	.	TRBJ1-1	TGTGCCAGCAGTCTCAACGGAGGTCACACTGAAGCTTTCTTT	CASSLNGGHTEAFF
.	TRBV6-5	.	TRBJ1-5	TGTGCCAGCAGTTACTCGAATGGTCAGCCCCAGCATTTT	CASSYSNGQPQHF
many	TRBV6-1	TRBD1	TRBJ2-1	TGTGCCAGCAGTGAAGACAGGGGCCTCTCCTACAATGAGCAGTTCTTC	CASSEDRGLSYNEQFF
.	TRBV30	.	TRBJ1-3	TGTGCCTGGAGTAACCAGGTTCTCTCTGGAAACACCATATATTTT	CAWSNQVLSGNTIYF
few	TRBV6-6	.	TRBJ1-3	TGTGCCAGCAGTGCGACCCCGGGGGCTGGAAACACCATATATTTT	CASSATPGAGNTIYF
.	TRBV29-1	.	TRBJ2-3	TGCAGCGTTGATTGGTCGAGAGCAGATACGCAGTATTTT	CSVDWSRADTQYF
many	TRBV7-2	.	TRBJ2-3	TGTGCCAGCAGCTCCCAGACCTCTGGCACAGATACGCAGTATTTT	CASSSQTSGTDTQYF
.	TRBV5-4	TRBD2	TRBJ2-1	TGTGCCAGCAGCCCGTCCGGGGGGGCCTGTAATGAGCAGTTCTTC	CASSPSGGACNEQFF
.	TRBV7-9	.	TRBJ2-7	TGTGCCAGCAGCCCTGACAGGCTCGCCTACGAGCAGTACTTC	CASSPDRLAYEQYF
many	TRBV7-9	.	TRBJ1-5	TGTGCCAGCAGCTCCCTACTTGAGGGGGGACAGCCCCAGCATTTT	CASSSLLEGGQPQHF
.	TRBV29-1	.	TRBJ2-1	TGCAGCGGGGTCGGCACTGGGGGGACCCCCTACAATGAGCAGTTCTTC	CSGVGTGGTPYNEQFF
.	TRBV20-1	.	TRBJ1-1	TGCAGTGCTAGTAAGACAGACACTGAAGCTTTCTTT	CSASKTDTEAFF
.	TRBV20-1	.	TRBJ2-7	TGCAGTGCGGTCAGGGGTAAGGGCTCCTACGAGCAGTACTTC	CSAVRGKGSYEQYF
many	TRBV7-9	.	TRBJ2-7	TGTGCCAGCAGCTTATTCCGCTCCACCCAACTGGGCGAGCAGTACTTC	CASSLFRSTQLGEQYF
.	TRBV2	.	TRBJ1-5	TGTGCCAGCAGTGCCTCGGGAACACATCAGCCCCAGCATTTT	CASSASGTHQPQHF
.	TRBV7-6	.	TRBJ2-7	TGTGCCAGCGGTCGGGCGGCCTACGAGCAGTACTTC	CASGRAAYEQYF
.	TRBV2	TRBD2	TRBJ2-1	TGTGCCAGCCGATTACTAGCGGGAGGGAACAATGAGCAGTTCTTC	CASRLLAGGNNEQFF
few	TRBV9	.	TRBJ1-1	TGTGCCAGCAGCGTAGAAATAGGTCGGGCCGAAGCTTTCTTT	CASSVEIGRAEAFF
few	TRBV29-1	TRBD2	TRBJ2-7	TGCAGCGTTGAAGATGCGGGGGTCGAGCAGTACTTC	CSVEDAGVEQYF
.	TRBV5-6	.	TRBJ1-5	TGTGCCAGCAGCCTTTACGGGGGAGCAAGCGTAAATCAGCCCCAGCATTTT	CASSLYGGASVNQPQHF
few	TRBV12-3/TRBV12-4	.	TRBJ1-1	TGTGCCAGCAGTTTAGTGTCAGGGATTACTGAAGCTTTCTTT	CASSLVSGITEAFF
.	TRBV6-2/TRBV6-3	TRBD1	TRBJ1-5	TGTGCCAGCAGCCCAGGACAGGTCAATCAGCCCCAGCATTTT	CASSPGQVNQPQHF
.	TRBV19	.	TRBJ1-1	TGTGCCAGTAGCCATCACCGAGGCGTTATCGAAGCTTTCTTT	CASSHHRGVIEAFF
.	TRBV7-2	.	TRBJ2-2	TGTGCCAGCAGCTTAGAGAGCATCGGGGAGCTGTTTTTT	CASSLESIGELFF
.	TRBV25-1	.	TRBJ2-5	TGTGCCAGCAGAGGACTTCTCGAGCTGGAGACCCAGTACTTC	CASRGLLELETQYF
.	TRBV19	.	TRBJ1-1	TGTGCCAGTACTACACCGGGCCCCAAAGCTTTCTTT	CASTTPGPKAFF
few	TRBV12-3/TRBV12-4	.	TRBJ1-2	TGTGCCAGCAGTTTGAACAGCCGCAACTATGGCTACACCTTC	CASSLNSRNYGYTF
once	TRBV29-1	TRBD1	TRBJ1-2	TGCAGCGTTGATCAGGGGGGTGGCTATGGCTACACCTTC	CSVDQGGGYGYTF
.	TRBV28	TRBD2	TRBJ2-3	TGTGCCAGCAAGGCGGGAGGGCCGGGAGATACGCAGTATTTT	CASKAGGPGDTQYF
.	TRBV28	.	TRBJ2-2	TGTGACAGCAGGTACGGGGGCACCGGGGAGCTGTTTTTT	CDSRYGGTGELFF
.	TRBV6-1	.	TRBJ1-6	TGTGCCAGCGGGGGGATGACAGGAAATTCACCCCTCAACTTT	CASGGMTGNSPLNF
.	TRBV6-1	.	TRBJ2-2	TGTGCCACCACCCTCAAGCCCATAGGGACCGGGGAGCTGTTTTTT	CATTLKPIGTGELFF
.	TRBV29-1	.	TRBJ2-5	TGCAGCGTTGAAACAGGGTGGCAAGAGACCCAGTACTTC	CSVETGWQETQYF
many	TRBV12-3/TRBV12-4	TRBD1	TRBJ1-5	TGTGCCAGCACCCCCCGGACAGGAAATTACCGCAGCAATCAGCCCCAGCATTTT	CASTPRTGNYRSNQPQHF
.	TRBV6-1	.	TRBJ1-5	TGTGCCAGCAGTGAAGCGCTGGGGGTCCACCAGCCCCAGCATTTT	CASSEALGVHQPQHF
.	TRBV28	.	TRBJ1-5	TGTGCCAGCAGTTCCTGGGCAGGACCTGGTGGCAATCAGCCCCAGCATTTT	CASSSWAGPGGNQPQHF
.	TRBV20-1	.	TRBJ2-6	TGCAGTGCTAGAGTGATGTCAGGCAGATCTGGGGCCAACGTCCTGACTTTC	CSARVMSGRSGANVLTF
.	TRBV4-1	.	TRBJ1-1	TGCGCCAGCAGCCAAGCCAGGGAAGCTTTCTTT	CASSQAREAFF
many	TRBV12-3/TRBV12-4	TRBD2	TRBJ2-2	TGTGCCAGCAGCCCCGAACTAGCGGGGACCAGCGGGGAGCTGTTTTTT	CASSPELAGTSGELFF
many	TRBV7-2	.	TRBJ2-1	TGTGCCAGCAGCGTCCTAGCTGATGTCTCCTACAATGAGCAGTTCTTC	CASSVLADVSYNEQFF
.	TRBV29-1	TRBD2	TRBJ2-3	TGCAGCGTTGCGGGGGGGGAGCAGGATACGCAGTATTTT	CSVAGGEQDTQYF
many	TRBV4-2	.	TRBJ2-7	TGTGCCAGCAGCCAAGTCCCGGGAGAGACCTACGAGCAGTACTTC	CASSQVPGETYEQYF
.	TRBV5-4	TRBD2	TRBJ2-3	TGTGCCAGCAGCTTGTACGCGGGAGGCCCACGAAATACGCAGTATTTT	CASSLYAGGPRNTQYF